The sequence of this T cell receptor beta chain was determined in a study of OX40 agonist ivuxolimab in advanced cancers. General observations from the study: The antigens recognized by the expanded peripheral T cells, that is their antigen specificity, were not determined.

Germline CDR1 is SGHRS and CDR2 is YFSETQ. V lost 1 base and J lost 3; bases outside the gene matches: 2. The CDR3 length is 15 residues. Only in-frame clones appear in the TCRdb table, and some are missing; sequencing was by immunoSEQ multiplex PCR. Among some 55,000 clones, less than 85% were seen once, and the ten largest hold 10% to 15%. On this clone: Its antigen is unidentified.

The rearrangement joins TRBV5-1 to TRBJ2-2, with 8 bases lining up with TRBD1. Sequences were derived from CD4+ or CD8+ T cells sorted from blood, sampled in a trial of the OX40 agonist ivuxolimab. The clonotype comes from an adult with an advanced solid tumor such as melanoma, head and neck, liver or kidney cancer. The CDR3, as DNA: TGCGCCAGCAGCTTGTCAGGGGGCGACACCGGGGAGCTGTTTTTT. Amino acid sequence: CASSLSGGDTGELFF.